This T cell receptor (beta chain) is from a study of regulatory T cells in long-lasting Graves disease. This sample's time point: newly diagnosed GD, antithyroid drugs for less than 3 months. The authors made the TCR library using RNA they extracted from PBMCs. Between the trimmed V and J ends, which lost 0 bases and 7 bases, there was a span of 12 bases. Germline loops: CDR1 GTSNPN, CDR2 SVGIG (reference sequence). The CDR3 is made up of 14 amino acids. Relying on iRepertoire HTBI primers and Arm-PCR of CDR3 regions, the team built TCR beta libraries. TCRdb called the multiplex PCR reads again in MiXCR, with one record for every CDR3 protein. This sample has roughly 530,000 distinct CDR3 sequences, with about 16% found just once. The same specimen was also included in a second study, on T cells in Graves' hyperthyroidism and ophthalmopathy. As that study records: The diagnoses drew upon clinical symptoms, serum thyroxine and TRAb, thyroid ultrasound and orbital computed tomography. During a first-round RT-PCR of the TCR CDR3, the HTBI primer set was used. Most thyroid clonotypes expanded above 0.001 were also detected in blood.

This clonotype was obtained from a woman aged 35-60 years with Graves disease. The chain uses TRBV30 and TRBJ2-2; D is unresolved. Material: peripheral blood mononuclear cells (PBMCs), obtained at new diagnosis, from a patient treated with antithyroid drugs. CDR3 bases: TGTGCCTGGAGTGTAATGGGTGTTGTCGGGGAGCTGTTTTTT. Residues: CAWSVMGVVGELFF.